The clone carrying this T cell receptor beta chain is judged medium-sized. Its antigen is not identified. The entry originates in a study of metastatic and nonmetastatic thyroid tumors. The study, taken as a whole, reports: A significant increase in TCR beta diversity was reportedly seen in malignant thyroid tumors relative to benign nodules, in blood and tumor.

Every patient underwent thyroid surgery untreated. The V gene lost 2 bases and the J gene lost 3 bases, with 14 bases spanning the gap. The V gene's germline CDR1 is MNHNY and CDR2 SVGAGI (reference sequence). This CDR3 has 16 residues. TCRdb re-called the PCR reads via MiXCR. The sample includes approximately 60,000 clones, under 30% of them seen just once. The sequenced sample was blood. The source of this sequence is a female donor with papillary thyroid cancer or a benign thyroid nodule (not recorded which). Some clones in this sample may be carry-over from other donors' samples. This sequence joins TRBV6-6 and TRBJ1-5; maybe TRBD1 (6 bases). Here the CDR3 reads CASSYGTGQTNQPQHF. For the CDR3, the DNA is TGTGCCAGCAGTTACGGCACAGGGCAGACCAATCAGCCCCAGCATTTT.